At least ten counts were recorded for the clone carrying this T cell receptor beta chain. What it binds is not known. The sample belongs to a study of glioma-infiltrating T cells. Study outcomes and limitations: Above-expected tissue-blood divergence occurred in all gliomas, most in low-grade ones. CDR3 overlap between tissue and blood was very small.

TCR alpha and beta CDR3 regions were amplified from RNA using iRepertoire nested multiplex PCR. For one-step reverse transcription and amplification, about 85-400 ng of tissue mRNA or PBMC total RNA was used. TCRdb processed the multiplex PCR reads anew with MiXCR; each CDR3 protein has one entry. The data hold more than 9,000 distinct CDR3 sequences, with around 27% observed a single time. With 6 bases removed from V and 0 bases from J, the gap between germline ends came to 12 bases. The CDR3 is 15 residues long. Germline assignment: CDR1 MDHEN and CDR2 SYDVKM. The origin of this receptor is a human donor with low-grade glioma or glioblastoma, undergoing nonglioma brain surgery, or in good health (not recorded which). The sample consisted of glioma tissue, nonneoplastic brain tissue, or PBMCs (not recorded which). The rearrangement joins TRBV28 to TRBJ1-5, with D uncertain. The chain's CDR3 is CASRHIMNSNQPQHF. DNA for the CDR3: TGTGCCAGCAGACACATAATGAATAGCAATCAGCCCCAGCATTTT.